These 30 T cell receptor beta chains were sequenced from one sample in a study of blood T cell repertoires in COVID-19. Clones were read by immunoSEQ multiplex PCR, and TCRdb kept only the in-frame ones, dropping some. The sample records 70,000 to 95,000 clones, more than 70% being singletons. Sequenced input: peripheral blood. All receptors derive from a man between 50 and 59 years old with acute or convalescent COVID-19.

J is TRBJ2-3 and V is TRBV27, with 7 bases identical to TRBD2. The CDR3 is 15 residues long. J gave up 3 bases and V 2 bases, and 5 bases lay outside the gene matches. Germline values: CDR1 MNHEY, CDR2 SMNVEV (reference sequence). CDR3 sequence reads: CASSLAGVVTDTQYF. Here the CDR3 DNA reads TGTGCCAGCAGTTTAGCGGGAGTGGTGACAGATACGCAGTATTTT.

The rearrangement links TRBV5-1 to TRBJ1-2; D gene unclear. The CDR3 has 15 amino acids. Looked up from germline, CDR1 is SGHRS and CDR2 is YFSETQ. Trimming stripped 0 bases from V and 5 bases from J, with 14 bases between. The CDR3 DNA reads TGCGCCAGCAGCTTGGAGGGCTCGACTAGTTATGGCTACACCTTC. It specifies CASSLEGSTSYGYTF.

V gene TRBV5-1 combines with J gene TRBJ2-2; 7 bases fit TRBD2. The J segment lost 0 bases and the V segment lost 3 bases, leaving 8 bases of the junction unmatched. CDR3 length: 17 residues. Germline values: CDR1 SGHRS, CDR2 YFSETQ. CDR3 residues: CASSSNPGLTNTGELFF. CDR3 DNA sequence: TGCGCCAGCAGCTCGAACCCGGGACTAACGAACACCGGGGAGCTGTTTTTT.

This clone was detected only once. CDR3 protein: CASSPGSKPSYEQYV. Written as DNA, the CDR3 is TGTGCCAGCTCACCCGGGAGCAAACCGTCCTACGAGCAGTACGTC. The rearrangement joins TRBV18 to TRBJ2-7; possible D gene TRBD2, 6 bases. The CDR3 totals 15 residues. Trimming removed 3 bases at V and 1 base at J, with 13 bases between. The germline CDR1 and CDR2 sequences are KGHSH and LQKENI.

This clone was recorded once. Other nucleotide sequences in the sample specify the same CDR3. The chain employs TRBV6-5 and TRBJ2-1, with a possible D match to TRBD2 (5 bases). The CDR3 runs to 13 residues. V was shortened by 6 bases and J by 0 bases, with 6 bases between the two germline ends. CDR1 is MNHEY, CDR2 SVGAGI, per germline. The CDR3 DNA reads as TGTGCCAGCAGGGGGAGCTCCTACAATGAGCAGTTCTTC. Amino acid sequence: CASRGSSYNEQFF.

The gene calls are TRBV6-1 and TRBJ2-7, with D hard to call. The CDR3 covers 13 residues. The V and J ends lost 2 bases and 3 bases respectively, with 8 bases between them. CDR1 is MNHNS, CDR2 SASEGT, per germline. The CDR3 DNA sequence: TGTGCCAGCAGTGAATGGCCCTTCTACGAGCAGTACGTC. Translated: CASSEWPFYEQYV.

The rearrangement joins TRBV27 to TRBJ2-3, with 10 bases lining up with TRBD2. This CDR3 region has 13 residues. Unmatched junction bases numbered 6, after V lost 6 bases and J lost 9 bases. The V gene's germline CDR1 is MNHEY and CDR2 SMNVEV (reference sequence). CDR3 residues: CASRLAGVKTQYF. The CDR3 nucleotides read TGTGCCAGCAGGCTAGCGGGGGTAAAAACGCAGTATTTT.

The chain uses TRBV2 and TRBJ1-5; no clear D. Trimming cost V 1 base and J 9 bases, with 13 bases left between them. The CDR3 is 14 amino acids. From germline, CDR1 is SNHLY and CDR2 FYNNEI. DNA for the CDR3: TGTGCCAGCAGTGAAGGCTCGGAGATCGTGCCCCAGCATTTT. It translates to CASSEGSEIVPQHF.

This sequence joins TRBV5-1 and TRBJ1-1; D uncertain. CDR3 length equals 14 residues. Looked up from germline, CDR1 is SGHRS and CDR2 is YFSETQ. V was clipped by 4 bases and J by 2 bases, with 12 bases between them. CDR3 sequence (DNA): TGCGCCAGCAGCCGGTGGGAGGGAAACACTGAAGCTTTCTTT. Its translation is CASSRWEGNTEAFF. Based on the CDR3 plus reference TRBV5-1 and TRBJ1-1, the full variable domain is KAGVTQTPRYLIKTRGQQVTLSCSPISGHRSVSWYQQTPGQGLQFLFEYFSETQRNKGNFPGRFSGRQFSNSRSEMNVSTLELGDSALYLCASSRWEGNTEAFFGQGTRLTVV.

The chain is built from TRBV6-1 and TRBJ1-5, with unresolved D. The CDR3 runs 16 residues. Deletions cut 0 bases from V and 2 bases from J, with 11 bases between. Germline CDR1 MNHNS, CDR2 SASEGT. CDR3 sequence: CASSEARQAGNQPQHF. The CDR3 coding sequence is TGTGCCAGCAGTGAAGCACGGCAGGCCGGCAATCAGCCCCAGCATTTT.

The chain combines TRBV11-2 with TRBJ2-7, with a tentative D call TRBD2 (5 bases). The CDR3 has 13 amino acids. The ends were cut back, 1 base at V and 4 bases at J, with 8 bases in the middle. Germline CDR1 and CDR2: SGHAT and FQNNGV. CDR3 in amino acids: CASSLGGSYEQYF. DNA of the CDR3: TGTGCCAGCAGCTTAGGAGGGTCTTACGAGCAGTACTTC.

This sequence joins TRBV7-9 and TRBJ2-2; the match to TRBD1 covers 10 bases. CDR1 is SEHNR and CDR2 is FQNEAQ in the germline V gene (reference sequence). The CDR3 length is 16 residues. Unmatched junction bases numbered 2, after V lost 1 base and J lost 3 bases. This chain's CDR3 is CASSLVGTGDTGELFF. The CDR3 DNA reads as TGTGCCAGCAGCTTAGTCGGGACAGGGGACACCGGGGAGCTGTTTTTT.

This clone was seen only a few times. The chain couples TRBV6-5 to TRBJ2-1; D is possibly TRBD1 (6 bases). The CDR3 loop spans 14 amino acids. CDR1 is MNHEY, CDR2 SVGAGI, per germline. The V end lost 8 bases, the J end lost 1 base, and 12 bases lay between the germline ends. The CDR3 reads CASRSRGSYNEQFF. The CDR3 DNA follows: TGTGCCAGCCGGTCAAGGGGGTCCTACAATGAGCAGTTCTTC.

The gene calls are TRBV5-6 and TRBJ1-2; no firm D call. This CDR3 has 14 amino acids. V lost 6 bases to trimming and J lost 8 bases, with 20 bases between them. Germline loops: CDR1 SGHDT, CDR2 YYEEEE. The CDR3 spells CASTTEGPSGGYTF. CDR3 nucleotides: TGTGCCAGCACCACCGAGGGCCCGTCTGGGGGCTACACCTTC.

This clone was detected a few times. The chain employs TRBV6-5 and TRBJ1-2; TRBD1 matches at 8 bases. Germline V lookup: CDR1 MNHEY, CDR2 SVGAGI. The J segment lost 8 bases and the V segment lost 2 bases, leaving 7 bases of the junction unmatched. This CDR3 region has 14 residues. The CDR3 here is CASSYTGQGGGYTF. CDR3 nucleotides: TGTGCCAGCAGTTACACCGGACAGGGAGGCGGCTACACCTTC.

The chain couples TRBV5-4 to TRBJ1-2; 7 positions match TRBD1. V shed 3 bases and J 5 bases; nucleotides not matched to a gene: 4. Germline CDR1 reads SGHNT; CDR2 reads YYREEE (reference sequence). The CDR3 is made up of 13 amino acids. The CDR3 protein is CASSSTGAYGYTF. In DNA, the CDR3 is TGTGCCAGCAGCTCAACAGGGGCTTATGGCTACACCTTC.

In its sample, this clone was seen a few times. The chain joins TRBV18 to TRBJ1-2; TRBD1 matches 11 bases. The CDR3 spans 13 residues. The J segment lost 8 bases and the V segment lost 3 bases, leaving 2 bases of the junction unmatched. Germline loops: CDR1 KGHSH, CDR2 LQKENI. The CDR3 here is CASSPGTGGGYTF. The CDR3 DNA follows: TGTGCCAGCTCACCCGGGACAGGGGGAGGCTACACCTTC.

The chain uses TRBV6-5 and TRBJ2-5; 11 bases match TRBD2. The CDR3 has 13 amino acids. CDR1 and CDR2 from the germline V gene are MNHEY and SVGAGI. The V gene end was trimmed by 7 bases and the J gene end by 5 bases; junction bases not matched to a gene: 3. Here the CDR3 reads CASKGLAGETQYF. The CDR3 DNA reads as TGTGCCAGCAAAGGACTAGCGGGTGAGACCCAGTACTTC.

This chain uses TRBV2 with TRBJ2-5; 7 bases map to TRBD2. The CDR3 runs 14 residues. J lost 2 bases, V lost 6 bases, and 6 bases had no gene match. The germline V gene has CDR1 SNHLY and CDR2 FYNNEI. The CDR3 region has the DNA TGTGCCAGCAGACTCTCTAGCGGTCAAGAGACCCAGTACTTC. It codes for CASRLSSGQETQYF. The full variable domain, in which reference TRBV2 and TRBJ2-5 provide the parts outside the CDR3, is EPEVTQTPSHQVTQMGQEVILRCVPISNHLYFYWYRQILGQKVEFLVSFYNNEISEKSEIFDDQFSVERPDGSNFTLKIRSTKLEDSAMYFCASRLSSGQETQYFGPGTRLLVL.

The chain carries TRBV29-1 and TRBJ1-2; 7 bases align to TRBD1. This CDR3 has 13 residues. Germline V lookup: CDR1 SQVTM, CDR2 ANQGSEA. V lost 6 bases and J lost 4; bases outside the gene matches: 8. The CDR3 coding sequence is TGCAGCGTCCTTGAAGGGGACAGCTATGGCTACACCTTC. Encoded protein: CSVLEGDSYGYTF.

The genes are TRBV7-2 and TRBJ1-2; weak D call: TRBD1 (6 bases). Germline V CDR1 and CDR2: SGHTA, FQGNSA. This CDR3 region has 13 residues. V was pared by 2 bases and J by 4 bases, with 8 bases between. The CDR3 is CASSLLGGYGYTF. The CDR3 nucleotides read TGTGCCAGCAGCTTATTAGGGGGCTATGGCTACACCTTC.

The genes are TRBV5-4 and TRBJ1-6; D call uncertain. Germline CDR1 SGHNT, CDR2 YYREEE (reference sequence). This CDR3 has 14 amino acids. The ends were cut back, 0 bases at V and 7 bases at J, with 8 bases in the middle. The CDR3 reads CASSLGTGNSPLHF. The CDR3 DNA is TGTGCCAGCAGCTTGGGGACGGGGAATTCACCCCTCCACTTT.

The CDR3 loop reads CASSPSGGENIQYF. DNA for the CDR3: TGTGCCAGCTCACCGTCAGGGGGCGAAAACATTCAGTACTTC. This chain uses TRBV18 with TRBJ2-4; TRBD1 aligns across 8 bases. The V gene end was trimmed by 3 bases and the J gene end by 5 bases; junction bases not matched to a gene: 3. Germline V gene data show CDR1 as KGHSH and CDR2 as LQKENI. The CDR3 has 14 amino acids.

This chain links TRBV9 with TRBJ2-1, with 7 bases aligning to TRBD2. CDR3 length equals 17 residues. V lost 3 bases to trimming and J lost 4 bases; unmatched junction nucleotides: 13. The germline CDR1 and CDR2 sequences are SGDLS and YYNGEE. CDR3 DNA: TGTGCCAGCAGCGCCGAGCTAGGGCTAGCGGCATACAATGAGCAGTTCTTC. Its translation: CASSAELGLAAYNEQFF. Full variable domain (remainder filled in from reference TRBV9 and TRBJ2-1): DSGVTQTPKHLITATGQRVTLRCSPRSGDLSVYWYQQSLDQGLQFLIQYYNGEERAKGNILERFSAQQFPDLHSELNLSSLELGDSALYFCASSAELGLAAYNEQFFGPGTRLTVL.

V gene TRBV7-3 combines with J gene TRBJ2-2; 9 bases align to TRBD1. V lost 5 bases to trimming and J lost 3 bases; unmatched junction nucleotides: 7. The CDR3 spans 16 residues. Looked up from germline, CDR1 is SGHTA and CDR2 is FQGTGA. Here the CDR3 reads CASSLTGGAYTGELFF. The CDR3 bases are TGTGCCAGCAGCCTTACAGGGGGCGCCTACACCGGGGAGCTGTTTTTT.

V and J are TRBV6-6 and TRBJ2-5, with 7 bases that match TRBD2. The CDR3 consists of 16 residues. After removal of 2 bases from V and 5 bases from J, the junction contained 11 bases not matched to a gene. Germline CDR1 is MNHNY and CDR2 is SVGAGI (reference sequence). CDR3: CASSYATVTSMETQYF. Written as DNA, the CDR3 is TGTGCCAGCAGTTACGCAACTGTGACTAGCATGGAGACCCAGTACTTC.

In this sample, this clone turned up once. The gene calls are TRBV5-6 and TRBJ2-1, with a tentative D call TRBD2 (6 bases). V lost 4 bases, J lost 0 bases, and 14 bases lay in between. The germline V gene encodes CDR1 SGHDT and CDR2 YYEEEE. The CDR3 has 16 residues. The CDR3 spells CASSRSLALSYNEQFF. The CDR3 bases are TGTGCCAGCAGCCGGTCCCTAGCGCTCTCCTACAATGAGCAGTTCTTC.

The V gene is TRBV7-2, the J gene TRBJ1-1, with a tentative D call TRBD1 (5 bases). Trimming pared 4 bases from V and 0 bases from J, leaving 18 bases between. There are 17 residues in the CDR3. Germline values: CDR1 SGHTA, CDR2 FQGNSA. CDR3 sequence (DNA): TGTGCCAGCAGCTCACCTCCCGGACAACCATTGAACACTGAAGCTTTCTTT. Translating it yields CASSSPPGQPLNTEAFF.

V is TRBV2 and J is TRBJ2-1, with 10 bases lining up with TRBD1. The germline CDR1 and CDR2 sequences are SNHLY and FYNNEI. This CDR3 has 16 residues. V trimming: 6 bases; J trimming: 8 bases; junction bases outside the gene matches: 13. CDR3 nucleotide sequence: TGTGCCAGCAGGACCGGGACAGGGGCTACGGGGGATGAGCAGTTCTTC. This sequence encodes CASRTGTGATGDEQFF.

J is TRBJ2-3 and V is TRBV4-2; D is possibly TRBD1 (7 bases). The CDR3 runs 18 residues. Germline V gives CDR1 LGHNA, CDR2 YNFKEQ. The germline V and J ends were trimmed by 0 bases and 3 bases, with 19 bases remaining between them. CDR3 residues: CASSQDRSGGGGTDTQYF. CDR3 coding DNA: TGTGCCAGCAGCCAAGATCGGAGTGGAGGGGGCGGGACAGATACGCAGTATTTT.